A selection of T cell receptor beta chains follows, all from one sample in a study of OX40 agonist ivuxolimab in advanced cancers. The table came from immunoSEQ multiplex PCR; TCRdb's copy has only in-frame clones and leaves some out. The sample has tens of thousands of clones; around 83% are singletons. The sample consisted of CD4+ or CD8+ T cells sorted from blood, taken in a trial of the OX40 agonist ivuxolimab. These receptors all stem from an adult with an advanced solid tumor such as melanoma, head and neck, liver or kidney cancer. Each CDR3 is given with its conserved first and last residue. A D gene is named only where the DNA matches it firmly. The size entry is marked missing in some rows and otherwise reads once, few, many or a size class.

J gene,V gene,D gene,clone size,CDR3 DNA,CDR3 protein
TRBJ2-3,TRBV14,NA,once,TGTGCCAGCAGCCTTTACACAGATACGCAGTATTTT,CASSLYTDTQYF
TRBJ2-7,TRBV5-1,NA,NA,TGCGCCAGCAGAGAAGGGACAAGCTCCTACGAGCAGTACTTC,CASREGTSSYEQYF
TRBJ1-5,TRBV7-7,TRBD1,few,TGTGCTAGCAGCCGGGACAGAGGCCAGCCCCAGCATTTT,CASSRDRGQPQHF
TRBJ2-5,TRBV5-1,TRBD1,NA,TGCGCCAGCAGGGTGCAGGGGGTCGGTGTAGAGACCCAGTACTTC,CASRVQGVGVETQYF
TRBJ2-7,TRBV4-3,TRBD1,NA,TGCGCCAGCAGCGGACGGACAGGCTACTCCTACGAGCAGTACTTC,CASSGRTGYSYEQYF
TRBJ2-2,TRBV18,NA,NA,TGTGCCAGCTCACCACGGAGGGATACCGGGGAGCTGTTTTTT,CASSPRRDTGELFF
TRBJ1-2,TRBV7-8,NA,NA,TGTGCCAGCAGCTTAGAGTGGTTTGGCTACACCTTC,CASSLEWFGYTF
TRBJ2-5,TRBV4-1,TRBD2,NA,TGCGCCAGCGGGGTTTGGTGGACTAGCGGCCAAGAGACCCAGTACTTC,CASGVWWTSGQETQYF
TRBJ2-1,TRBV7-3,TRBD1,NA,TGTGCCAGCAGCTTATTGGGGACAGGGTCTGATGAGCAGTTCTTC,CASSLLGTGSDEQFF
TRBJ1-5,TRBV30,NA,NA,TGTGCCTGGAGTGACAGCTCTCCGAATCAGCCCCAGCATTTT,CAWSDSSPNQPQHF
TRBJ1-2,TRBV30,NA,NA,TGTGCCTGGAGTGGCGGGGGGGCAGTTGGCTACACCTTC,CAWSGGGAVGYTF
TRBJ1-5,TRBV6-5,NA,few,TGTGCCAGCAGTTACCCCTTGGGACCCCAGCATTTT,CASSYPLGPQHF
TRBJ1-2,TRBV18,NA,NA,TGTGCCAGCTCACTTACGAGACAGACTAACTATGGCTACACCTTC,CASSLTRQTNYGYTF
TRBJ1-2,TRBV27,TRBD1,NA,TGTGCCAGCAGTTTATTACAGGGGGGAGTCTATGGCTACACCTTC,CASSLLQGGVYGYTF
TRBJ1-6,TRBV4-1,NA,NA,TGCGCCAGCAGCCAAGACGGGCTTAGTCCCCCGGCACCCCTCCACTTT,CASSQDGLSPPAPLHF
TRBJ1-3,TRBV7-2,NA,NA,TGTGCCAGCAGCCAGGGGATACAAAACACCATATATTTT,CASSQGIQNTIYF
TRBJ2-1,TRBV5-6,NA,NA,TGTGCCAGCAGCTCGGGACGGAATTCCTACAATGAGCAGTTCTTC,CASSSGRNSYNEQFF
TRBJ1-1,TRBV28,NA,NA,TGTGCCAGCAGTTTTCTCCAGGGCGAAGCTTTCTTT,CASSFLQGEAFF
TRBJ2-7,TRBV4-3,TRBD2,NA,TGCGCCAGCAGCCGCGGACTAGCGGACGAGCAGTACTTC,CASSRGLADEQYF
TRBJ2-2,TRBV10-3,TRBD1,NA,TGTGCCATCGCCGGGACAGGGTCCACCGGGGAGCTGTTTTTT,CAIAGTGSTGELFF
TRBJ2-3,TRBV7-9,TRBD2,NA,TGTGCCAGCCCCAAAGAGGGAGGGGCTACTAGCACAGATACGCAGTATTTT,CASPKEGGATSTDTQYF
TRBJ2-7,TRBV5-4,TRBD1,NA,TGTGCCAGCAGCTTCCGGGGACAGGGCTACGAGCAGTACTTC,CASSFRGQGYEQYF
TRBJ1-1,TRBV19,NA,medium-sized,TGTGCCAGTAGAACAACAAATGAAGCTTTCTTT,CASRTTNEAFF
TRBJ1-1,TRBV10-3,NA,NA,TGTGCCATCAGGGGCCCTACGAACACTGAAGCTTTCTTT,CAIRGPTNTEAFF
TRBJ2-2,TRBV7-2,NA,NA,TGTGCCAGCAGCTTAGTTACTGCGAACACCGGGGAGCTGTTTTTT,CASSLVTANTGELFF
TRBJ2-7,TRBV6-5,NA,NA,TGTGCCAGCATGCTACTAGGGGGGGGGCTCGAGCAGTACTTC,CASMLLGGGLEQYF
TRBJ1-2,TRBV29-1,NA,NA,TGCAGCGTTGAAGATCGCGGCGGCCCCTATGGCTACACCTTC,CSVEDRGGPYGYTF
TRBJ2-2,TRBV11-3,NA,NA,TGTGCCAGCTGTCCAGGGGGGACCGGGGAGCTGTTTTTT,CASCPGGTGELFF
TRBJ1-1,TRBV5-4,TRBD1,NA,TGTGCCAGCAGTCCTAGGACAGGGGCAACCCCCGCTGAAGCTTTCTTT,CASSPRTGATPAEAFF
TRBJ1-1,TRBV10-2,NA,NA,TGCGCCAGCAGCAGGGAGGACTGGAACACTGAAGCTTTCTTT,CASSREDWNTEAFF
TRBJ1-1,TRBV2,NA,NA,TGTGCCAGCAGTGTCGGACCTCTCGGGACTGAAGCTTTCTTT,CASSVGPLGTEAFF
TRBJ2-2,TRBV6-5,NA,NA,TGTGCCAGCAGATTGGGGACCGGGGAGCTGTTTTTT,CASRLGTGELFF
TRBJ1-2,TRBV16,TRBD1,NA,TGTGCCAGCAGCCAATCGGGACAGGGTGAGGGCTACACCTTC,CASSQSGQGEGYTF
TRBJ2-7,TRBV11-3,NA,NA,TGTGCCAGCAGCCTCGGGACTCTCGAGCAGTACTTC,CASSLGTLEQYF
TRBJ2-3,TRBV15,NA,NA,TGTGCCACCAGCAGGATCTTCACAGATACGCAGTATTTT,CATSRIFTDTQYF
TRBJ1-4,TRBV10-3,NA,NA,TGTGCCATCAGTGAGGGGGCAGAGGAAAAACTGTTTTTT,CAISEGAEEKLFF
TRBJ1-1,TRBV28,NA,NA,TGTGCCAGCCCACCCACAGGGTCGGTCGACACTGAAGCTTTCTTT,CASPPTGSVDTEAFF
TRBJ2-5,TRBV4-2,TRBD2,NA,TGTGCCAGCAGCCCCGGACTAGCGGGGGGCCAGGATACCCAGTACTTC,CASSPGLAGGQDTQYF
TRBJ2-2,TRBV5-4,TRBD2,once,TGTGCCAGCAAGAGCGGGGGGGCGAACACCGGGGAGCTGTTTTTT,CASKSGGANTGELFF
TRBJ1-2,TRBV28,TRBD1,NA,TGTGCCAGCAGTTACCCGGGGCAGGGGGCGTTCGGTGGCTACACCTTC,CASSYPGQGAFGGYTF
TRBJ2-7,TRBV28,NA,NA,TGTGCCAGCAGTCCCGGGGAGGTCACCTACGAGCAGTACTTC,CASSPGEVTYEQYF
TRBJ2-7,TRBV5-4,NA,NA,TGTGCCAGCAGCTCTACGACAGTCTACGAGCAGTACTTC,CASSSTTVYEQYF
TRBJ2-1,TRBV5-8,TRBD2,NA,TGTGCCAGCAGCTTGGGCGGGGGAAGCTCCTACAATGAGCAGTTCTTC,CASSLGGGSSYNEQFF
TRBJ1-2,TRBV9,NA,NA,TGTGCCAGCAGCGTAGAGGAGGACAGAGGAGGCTACACCTTC,CASSVEEDRGGYTF
TRBJ2-3,TRBV6-5,NA,NA,TGTGCCAGCAGTCGTTTCGGGGGTAGCACAGATACGCAGTATTTT,CASSRFGGSTDTQYF
TRBJ1-1,TRBV29-1,NA,NA,TGCAGCGTTGCGTCCACATCCGAACTGAACACTGAAGCTTTCTTT,CSVASTSELNTEAFF
TRBJ1-2,TRBV7-6,NA,NA,TGTGCCAGCAGCCCCACGGGGTGGGGCGCTAACTATGGCTACACCTTC,CASSPTGWGANYGYTF
TRBJ2-1,TRBV29-1,NA,NA,TGCAACGCCTTGGAAGATTCCTACAATGAGCAGTTCTTC,CNALEDSYNEQFF